Listed below are T cell receptor beta chains from one sample, sequenced in a study of human T cells and chemical hapten exposure. MiXCR, applied by TCRdb to the RACE reads, yields one record per CDR3 protein. The data show more than 250,000 distinct CDR3 sequences, about 9% seen once. The sequencing used whole blood, collected in connection with sensitization to the hapten diphenylcyclopropenone (DPC). Every receptor here comes from a woman aged 40 to 50 with alopecia areata. Some clones in this sample may be carry-over from other donors' samples. CDR3s include the opening cysteine and the closing phenylalanine or tryptophan. The D gene is left open where the match is weak. Size is stated for part of the rows, as once, few or many counts, or as a class when the clone is expanded.

clone_size: -; j_call: TRBJ2-3; d_call: -; v_call: TRBV6-1; cdr3_nt: TGTGCCAGCAGTGAAGCTTGGCAAAACACAGATACGCAGTATTTT; cdr3_aa: CASSEAWQNTDTQYF
clone_size: few; j_call: TRBJ1-5; d_call: -; v_call: TRBV6-5; cdr3_nt: TGTGCCAGCAGTTACACCGACTCAGATCAGCCCCAGCATTTT; cdr3_aa: CASSYTDSDQPQHF
clone_size: few; j_call: TRBJ2-5; d_call: TRBD2; v_call: TRBV10-3; cdr3_nt: TGTGCCATCAGCTCGGGACTAGCGGGAGAGACCCAGTACTTC; cdr3_aa: CAISSGLAGETQYF
clone_size: many; j_call: TRBJ2-7; d_call: -; v_call: TRBV7-2; cdr3_nt: TGTGCCAGCAGCTTAACACAGGGAGTTTACGAGCAGTACTTC; cdr3_aa: CASSLTQGVYEQYF
clone_size: -; j_call: TRBJ2-7; d_call: TRBD2; v_call: TRBV27; cdr3_nt: TGTGCCAGCAGTTTACTAGCGGGAAGTACCTACGAGCAGTACTTC; cdr3_aa: CASSLLAGSTYEQYF
clone_size: -; j_call: TRBJ1-2; d_call: -; v_call: TRBV7-3; cdr3_nt: TGTGCCAGCAGCTTAATGGGACACACTGATCCATATGGCTACACCTTC; cdr3_aa: CASSLMGHTDPYGYTF
clone_size: few; j_call: TRBJ1-1; d_call: -; v_call: TRBV14; cdr3_nt: TGTGCCAGCAGCCTCATTTACACTGAAGCTTTCTTT; cdr3_aa: CASSLIYTEAFF
clone_size: -; j_call: TRBJ2-7; d_call: -; v_call: TRBV6-2/TRBV6-3; cdr3_nt: TGTGCCAGCATTGGAGGGAACGAGCAGTACTTC; cdr3_aa: CASIGGNEQYF
clone_size: many; j_call: TRBJ2-2; d_call: TRBD2; v_call: TRBV20-1; cdr3_nt: TGCAGTGCTAGAGACTCTAAGGGGCTAGCGGGAGGCGGGGAGCTGTTTTTT; cdr3_aa: CSARDSKGLAGGGELFF
clone_size: few; j_call: TRBJ2-7; d_call: TRBD1; v_call: TRBV6-1; cdr3_nt: TGTGCCAGCAGTGGGAGCCCGGGACAGGGTTCCTACGAGCAGTACTTC; cdr3_aa: CASSGSPGQGSYEQYF
clone_size: few; j_call: TRBJ2-3; d_call: -; v_call: TRBV29-1; cdr3_nt: TGCAGCGTTGAAGATGTTCGGCAGCCACAGTATTTT; cdr3_aa: CSVEDVRQPQYF
clone_size: -; j_call: TRBJ2-7; d_call: TRBD1; v_call: TRBV6-1; cdr3_nt: TGTGCCAGCAGTGAAGCTGGGACAGGGGTAGGCGAGCAGTACTTC; cdr3_aa: CASSEAGTGVGEQYF
clone_size: many; j_call: TRBJ2-7; d_call: -; v_call: TRBV7-8; cdr3_nt: TGTGCCAGCAGCTTAGGGCGGGATGGTGAGCAGTACTTC; cdr3_aa: CASSLGRDGEQYF
clone_size: few; j_call: TRBJ1-2; d_call: -; v_call: TRBV6-2/TRBV6-3; cdr3_nt: TGTGCCAGCAGAGAAGCCAGCTACACCTTC; cdr3_aa: CASREASYTF
clone_size: -; j_call: TRBJ1-6; d_call: -; v_call: TRBV9; cdr3_nt: TGTGCCAGCAGCGTAGAGGGGGAGTATAATTCACCCCTCCACTTT; cdr3_aa: CASSVEGEYNSPLHF
clone_size: many; j_call: TRBJ2-3; d_call: -; v_call: TRBV6-2/TRBV6-3; cdr3_nt: TGTGCCAGCAGCTTAAGAGGGGGCACAGATACGCAGTATTTT; cdr3_aa: CASSLRGGTDTQYF
clone_size: few; j_call: TRBJ2-7; d_call: -; v_call: TRBV12-3/TRBV12-4; cdr3_nt: TGTGCCAGCAGCCTGTTGTCGGGGGAGCAGTACTTC; cdr3_aa: CASSLLSGEQYF
clone_size: many; j_call: TRBJ2-3; d_call: -; v_call: TRBV5-1; cdr3_nt: TGTGCCAGCAGCTTAGCATCTAGCACAGATACGCAGTATTTT; cdr3_aa: CASSLASSTDTQYF
clone_size: few; j_call: TRBJ2-7; d_call: -; v_call: TRBV5-1; cdr3_nt: TGCGCCAGCAGCCCCACTGGGACATACCACGAGCAGTACTTC; cdr3_aa: CASSPTGTYHEQYF
clone_size: few; j_call: TRBJ2-7; d_call: TRBD1; v_call: TRBV5-8; cdr3_nt: TGTGCCAGCAGCTCATCCGGGACAGGAGTCGAGCAGTACTTC; cdr3_aa: CASSSSGTGVEQYF
clone_size: few; j_call: TRBJ1-6; d_call: TRBD1; v_call: TRBV9; cdr3_nt: TGTGCCAGCGGGGACAGGGATTATAATTCACCCCTCCACTTT; cdr3_aa: CASGDRDYNSPLHF
clone_size: few; j_call: TRBJ1-2; d_call: -; v_call: TRBV12-3/TRBV12-4; cdr3_nt: TGTGCCAGCAGTTTGGAGGGTAGGAATGGCTACACCTTC; cdr3_aa: CASSLEGRNGYTF
clone_size: many; j_call: TRBJ2-1; d_call: -; v_call: TRBV7-6; cdr3_nt: TGTGCCAGCAGCTCCCTACGGGGCGGGAATGAGCAGTTCTTC; cdr3_aa: CASSSLRGGNEQFF
clone_size: many; j_call: TRBJ2-2; d_call: -; v_call: TRBV9; cdr3_nt: TGTGCCAGCAGCATACGACAGCTTACCGGGGAGCTGTTTTTT; cdr3_aa: CASSIRQLTGELFF
clone_size: -; j_call: TRBJ1-5; d_call: TRBD1; v_call: TRBV6-2/TRBV6-3; cdr3_nt: TGTGCCAGCAGGGGACAGGGGAGTGGACCCCAGCATTTT; cdr3_aa: CASRGQGSGPQHF
clone_size: -; j_call: TRBJ1-1; d_call: TRBD1; v_call: TRBV28; cdr3_nt: TGTGCCAGCAGTCGGGGGGACAGGAGGAACACTGAAGCTTTCTTT; cdr3_aa: CASSRGDRRNTEAFF
clone_size: few; j_call: TRBJ2-2; d_call: TRBD1; v_call: TRBV4-2; cdr3_nt: TGTGCCAGCAGCCAAGACTGGGACAGGAGGAACACCGGGGAGCTGTTTTTT; cdr3_aa: CASSQDWDRRNTGELFF
clone_size: few; j_call: TRBJ2-2; d_call: -; v_call: TRBV7-2; cdr3_nt: TGTGCCAGCACCCCACTCCGGGGGCGCGTCACCGGGGAGCTGTTTTTT; cdr3_aa: CASTPLRGRVTGELFF
clone_size: -; j_call: TRBJ2-1; d_call: TRBD2; v_call: TRBV7-9; cdr3_nt: TGTGCCAGCAGCTTAGCGCATCAGCGGGGGAAGCAGTTCTTC; cdr3_aa: CASSLAHQRGKQFF
clone_size: few; j_call: TRBJ2-3; d_call: TRBD2; v_call: TRBV27; cdr3_nt: TGTGCCAGCAGTCCCTCGTCAGGACTAGCGGCCAGCACAGATACGCAGTATTTT; cdr3_aa: CASSPSSGLAASTDTQYF
clone_size: -; j_call: TRBJ2-1; d_call: -; v_call: TRBV7-2; cdr3_nt: TGTGCCAGCAGCCCTAGGGACAAGAGCTCCTACAATGAGCAGTTCTTC; cdr3_aa: CASSPRDKSSYNEQFF
clone_size: -; j_call: TRBJ1-1; d_call: -; v_call: TRBV10-3; cdr3_nt: TGTGCCATCAGTGGGGGACGGGGAGAGGCTGAAGCTTTCTTT; cdr3_aa: CAISGGRGEAEAFF
clone_size: few; j_call: TRBJ2-7; d_call: -; v_call: TRBV2; cdr3_nt: TGTGCCAGCGGGGACGGGAGCTCCTACGAGCAGTACTTC; cdr3_aa: CASGDGSSYEQYF
clone_size: many; j_call: TRBJ2-5; d_call: TRBD2; v_call: TRBV7-3; cdr3_nt: TGTGCCAGCAGCTTAATGCGGGAGAGCGGGATTCAGTACTTC; cdr3_aa: CASSLMRESGIQYF
clone_size: -; j_call: TRBJ2-6; d_call: -; v_call: TRBV9; cdr3_nt: TGTGCCAGCAGCCCAAGACACCTCAGCTCTGGGGCCAACGTCCTGACTTTC; cdr3_aa: CASSPRHLSSGANVLTF
clone_size: many; j_call: TRBJ2-3; d_call: TRBD2; v_call: TRBV24-1; cdr3_nt: TGTGCCACCAGTGTACTAGCGGGAATGGCAGATACGCAGTATTTT; cdr3_aa: CATSVLAGMADTQYF
clone_size: few; j_call: TRBJ2-7; d_call: -; v_call: TRBV4-2; cdr3_nt: TGTGCCAGCAGCCACCCCGAGGGTGTGGCCGAGCAGTACTTC; cdr3_aa: CASSHPEGVAEQYF
clone_size: few; j_call: TRBJ2-7; d_call: -; v_call: TRBV11-1; cdr3_nt: TGTGCCAGCAGCTCGGGGTTGTCCAAGCGGCAGTACTTC; cdr3_aa: CASSSGLSKRQYF
clone_size: -; j_call: TRBJ1-5; d_call: -; v_call: TRBV2; cdr3_nt: TGTGCCAGCAGCTGGGGGGTTTCTAATCAGCCCCAGCATTTT; cdr3_aa: CASSWGVSNQPQHF
clone_size: -; j_call: TRBJ2-7; d_call: TRBD1; v_call: TRBV7-9; cdr3_nt: TGTGCCAGCAGCCCGCCTAGACAGGGCCCGGGGTCCTACGAGCAGTACTTC; cdr3_aa: CASSPPRQGPGSYEQYF
clone_size: -; j_call: TRBJ2-2; d_call: -; v_call: TRBV4-1; cdr3_nt: TGCGCCAGCAGCTGGAGGGAGGTCGGCGGGGAGCTGTTTTTT; cdr3_aa: CASSWREVGGELFF
clone_size: -; j_call: TRBJ2-2; d_call: TRBD1; v_call: TRBV30; cdr3_nt: TGTGCCTGGAGTGAACAGGGGACCGGGGAGCTGTTTTTT; cdr3_aa: CAWSEQGTGELFF
clone_size: few; j_call: TRBJ2-3; d_call: -; v_call: TRBV6-1; cdr3_nt: TGTGCCAGCAGTGAACGCAGGGGTCTGAAAGATACGCAGTATTTT; cdr3_aa: CASSERRGLKDTQYF
clone_size: -; j_call: TRBJ2-7; d_call: TRBD2; v_call: TRBV12-3/TRBV12-4; cdr3_nt: TGTGCCAGCAGCCGGCGGGGGGGGCTTGACGAGCAGTACTTC; cdr3_aa: CASSRRGGLDEQYF
clone_size: -; j_call: TRBJ1-2; d_call: -; v_call: TRBV20-1; cdr3_nt: TGCAGTGCTAGAGGTGGACAAACCTTTGGCTACACCTTC; cdr3_aa: CSARGGQTFGYTF